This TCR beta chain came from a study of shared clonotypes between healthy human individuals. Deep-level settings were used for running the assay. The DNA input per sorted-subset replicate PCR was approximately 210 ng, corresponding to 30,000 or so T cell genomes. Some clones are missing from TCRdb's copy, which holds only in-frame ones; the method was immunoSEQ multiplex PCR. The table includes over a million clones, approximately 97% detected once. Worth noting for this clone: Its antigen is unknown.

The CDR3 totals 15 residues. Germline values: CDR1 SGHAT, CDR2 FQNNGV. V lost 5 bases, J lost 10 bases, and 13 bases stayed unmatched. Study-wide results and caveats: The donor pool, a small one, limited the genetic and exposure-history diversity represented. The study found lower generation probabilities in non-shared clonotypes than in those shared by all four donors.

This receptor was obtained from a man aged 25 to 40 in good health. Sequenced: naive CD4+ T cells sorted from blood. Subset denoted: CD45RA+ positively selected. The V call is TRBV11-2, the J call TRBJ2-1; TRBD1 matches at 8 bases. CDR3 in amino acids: CASSPSAGGFREQFF. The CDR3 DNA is TGTGCCAGCAGCCCCTCGGCAGGGGGCTTCAGGGAGCAGTTCTTC.